Listed here are 3 T cell receptor beta chains from one sample, sequenced in a study of blood T cell repertoires in COVID-19. Data came from immunoSEQ multiplex PCR; TCRdb stores just in-frame clones and leaves some out. Of about 67,000 clones in the sample, less than 90% were seen once. Sequencing used peripheral blood. These receptor sequences come from a man between 50 and 59 years old with active COVID-19.

This sequence joins TRBV10-3 and TRBJ1-2; 8 nucleotides agree with TRBD1. This CDR3 has 14 amino acids. With V trimmed by 6 bases and J by 3 bases, 6 bases remained unmatched. The germline CDR1 and CDR2 sequences are ENHRY and SYGVKD. The DNA of the CDR3 is TGTGCCATCAGGGGGGACAGGAACGACTATGGCTACACCTTC. It is translated as CAIRGDRNDYGYTF.

The count of this clone is one. The chain is built from TRBV4-2 and TRBJ2-3, with 8 bases that match TRBD2. V shed 4 bases, J shed 6 bases, and the junction held 6 bases outside the gene matches. This CDR3 comprises 14 residues. Germline CDR1 and CDR2: LGHNA and YNFKEQ. CDR3 nucleotide sequence: TGTGCCAGCAGCCTAGCGGGAAGGGTGGATACGCAGTATTTT. Encoded protein: CASSLAGRVDTQYF.

V gene TRBV6-5 combines with J gene TRBJ1-2, with a tentative D call TRBD1 (5 bases). The ends were cut back, 6 bases at V and 0 bases at J, with 11 bases in the middle. This CDR3 spans 14 amino acids. CDR1 and CDR2 (germline): MNHEY, SVGAGI. The CDR3: CASRRQMTNYGYTF. Written as DNA, the CDR3 is TGTGCCAGCAGGCGACAGATGACTAACTATGGCTACACCTTC.